A selection of T cell receptor beta chains follows, all from one sample in a study of cytomegalovirus exposure and HLA in healthy donors. Sequencing used immunoSEQ multiplex PCR; TCRdb keeps in-frame clones, though not all of them. The sample lists around 180,000 clones, 81% occurring once. Sequenced input: PBMCs. These receptor sequences come from a man aged 18 to 30 in good health and CMV-seronegative. Each CDR3 is given with its conserved first and last residue. The D gene is left open where the match is weak. Clone size is not always given. Where it is, it says once, few, many or a class for expanded clones.

v_call	d_call	clone_size	j_call	cdr3_aa	cdr3_nt
TRBV5-6	NA	NA	TRBJ2-7	CASSLPGGGYEQYF	TGTGCCAGCAGCTTGCCAGGGGGAGGATACGAGCAGTACTTC
TRBV7-9	NA	once	TRBJ2-1	CASSLGHVHLQFF	TGTGCCAGCAGCCTAGGACACGTACATCTCCAGTTCTTC
TRBV4-3	TRBD2	few	TRBJ2-7	CASSRGTSASYEQYF	TGCGCCAGCAGCCGGGGGACTAGCGCCTCCTACGAGCAGTACTTC
TRBV6-1	TRBD1	NA	TRBJ1-4	CASSEEGTGLRKLFF	TGTGCCAGCAGTGAAGAGGGGACAGGGTTACGAAAACTGTTTTTT
TRBV13	NA	NA	TRBJ2-3	CASSPSREPFDGPSTDTQYF	TGTGCCAGCAGCCCCTCCCGGGAACCCTTCGATGGTCCTAGCACAGATACGCAGTATTTT
TRBV27	NA	few	TRBJ1-2	CASKPSSGSSGYTF	TGTGCCAGCAAACCCTCATCGGGATCGAGCGGCTACACCTTC
TRBV6-5	TRBD1	NA	TRBJ2-1	CASSYSTGKYNEQFF	TGTGCCAGCAGTTACTCGACAGGGAAGTACAATGAGCAGTTCTTC
TRBV9	TRBD1	NA	TRBJ2-1	CASSVANRGYEQFF	TGTGCCAGCAGCGTAGCGAACAGGGGCTATGAGCAGTTCTTC
TRBV6-1	TRBD2	NA	TRBJ2-1	CATSGEAGANEQFF	TGTGCCACCTCAGGAGAAGCGGGGGCCAATGAGCAGTTCTTC
TRBV19	NA	NA	TRBJ1-1	CASSITGMNTEAFF	TGTGCCAGTAGTATAACAGGAATGAACACTGAAGCTTTCTTT
TRBV6-5	NA	NA	TRBJ1-2	CASSYPQGGTYGYTF	TGTGCCAGCAGTTACCCCCAGGGAGGGACCTATGGCTACACCTTC
TRBV4-3	TRBD1	NA	TRBJ2-7	CASSQGTGQASYEQYF	TGCGCCAGCAGCCAAGGTACGGGACAGGCTTCCTACGAGCAGTACTTC